Presented here are 26 T cell receptor beta chains from one specimen sequenced in a study of cytomegalovirus exposure and HLA in healthy donors. PCR employed 60 Vbeta and 13 Jbeta primers. The protocol was immunoSEQ multiplex PCR, while the TCRdb copy is restricted to in-frame clones and leaves out a portion. The table has over 150,000 clones, 80% seen once. Sequenced input: PBMCs. The receptor source for this set is a young man in good health and CMV-seropositive.

This clone was detected once. The chain employs TRBV7-9 and TRBJ2-5; TRBD2 matches 9 bases. CDR3 length: 15 amino acids. CDR1 is SEHNR and CDR2 is FQNEAQ in the germline V gene (reference sequence). Germline trimming cut 0 bases from V and 4 bases from J; bases unmatched to any gene: 3. In DNA form, the CDR3 reads TGTGCCAGCAGCTTAGCGCAAGCGGGAGGAGAGACCCAGTACTTC. It encodes CASSLAQAGGETQYF.

J is TRBJ2-1 and V is TRBV29-1; a possible D gene is TRBD1 (5 bases). The CDR3 has 13 amino acids. V lost 4 bases and J lost 8, with 15 bases in between. Germline loops: CDR1 SQVTM, CDR2 ANQGSEA. CDR3 amino acids: CSVVTRESDEQFF. The CDR3 nucleotides read TGCAGCGTTGTAACCAGGGAATCCGATGAGCAGTTCTTC.

The rearrangement uses TRBV5-1 and TRBJ2-1; tentative D call: TRBD1 (6 bases). The germline V and J ends were trimmed by 4 bases and 0 bases, with 11 bases remaining between them. Germline-derived CDR1 and CDR2 are SGHRS and YFSETQ. This CDR3 region has 15 residues. The CDR3 loop is CASSPGQSSYNEQFF. CDR3 in DNA: TGCGCCAGCAGCCCAGGACAGAGCTCCTACAATGAGCAGTTCTTC.

Turning to this clone: This CDR3 is also generated by other DNA sequences in the sample. The chain couples TRBV9 to TRBJ1-3, with D possibly TRBD1 on 5 matching bases. CDR3 length: 15 amino acids. V dropped 0 bases and J dropped 0 bases, with 7 bases sitting between them. Germline loops: CDR1 SGDLS, CDR2 YYNGEE. The CDR3 bases are TGTGCCAGCAGCGTAGGCAGGGCCTCTGGAAACACCATATATTTT. It encodes CASSVGRASGNTIYF.

The rearrangement links TRBV7-9 to TRBJ1-4; TRBD1 agrees at 12 bases. There are 16 residues in the CDR3. Germline loops: CDR1 SEHNR, CDR2 FQNEAQ (reference sequence). The V gene end was trimmed by 5 bases and the J gene end by 5 bases; junction bases not matched to a gene: 6. CDR3 region: CASSDGGTGGNEKLFF. The CDR3 DNA is TGTGCCAGCAGCGACGGTGGGACAGGGGGCAATGAAAAACTGTTTTTT.

This rearrangement joins TRBV19 to TRBJ2-3; TRBD1 might be the D (5 bases). This CDR3 spans 15 amino acids. Trimming stripped 5 bases from V and 1 base from J, with 13 bases between. Germline V CDR1 and CDR2: LNHDA, SQIVND (reference sequence). DNA of the CDR3: TGTGCCAGTAGTCTGGGCAGGGAAGGCACAGATACGCAGTATTTT. Protein: CASSLGREGTDTQYF.

This clone was counted a few times. The V call is TRBV7-6, the J call TRBJ2-2; 7 bases map to TRBD2. CDR3 size: 15 residues. J lost 5 bases, V lost 4 bases, and 7 bases had no gene match. Germline assignment: CDR1 SGHVS and CDR2 FNYEAQ. The DNA for the CDR3 is TGTGCCAGCAGCTCAGACCCTAGCGGAACCGGGGAGCTGTTTTTT. It yields the protein CASSSDPSGTGELFF.

The CDR3 nucleotides are TGTGCCAGTAGTGTGGGACAGCCGAATCAGCCCCAGCATTTT. Translated: CASSVGQPNQPQHF. The chain carries TRBV19 and TRBJ1-5; 7 nucleotides align to TRBD1. The CDR3 consists of 14 residues. Germline trimming cut 5 bases from V and 4 bases from J; bases unmatched to any gene: 5. Germline values: CDR1 LNHDA, CDR2 SQIVND (reference sequence).

V and J are TRBV15 and TRBJ2-7, with TRBD1 as a possible D gene (5 bases). The V end was cut by 0 bases, the J end by 1 base, with 7 bases between. CDR1 and CDR2 from the germline V gene are LNHNV and YYDKDF (reference sequence). This CDR3 spans 14 amino acids. The CDR3 region has the DNA TGTGCCACCAGCAGAGACAGGGTATCCTACGAGCAGTACTTC. This encodes CATSRDRVSYEQYF.

The V call is TRBV5-1, the J call TRBJ1-1; 7 nucleotides match TRBD1. This CDR3 is built from 13 residues. In germline, CDR1 is SGHRS, CDR2 YFSETQ. Germline trimming cut 0 bases from V and 11 bases from J; bases unmatched to any gene: 7. CDR3 in amino acids: CASSLVLGTEAFF. CDR3 nucleotide sequence: TGCGCCAGCAGCTTGGTCTTAGGGACAGAGGCTTTCTTT.

This chain uses TRBV29-1 with TRBJ2-1; D is unresolved. This CDR3 contains 11 residues. V lost 5 bases and J lost 7, with 9 bases in between. Germline V gene sequence: CDR1 SQVTM, CDR2 ANQGSEA. The chain's CDR3 is CSVTEWNEQFF. The CDR3 bases are TGCAGCGTTACTGAGTGGAATGAGCAGTTCTTC.

This clone has only a few counts. This chain connects TRBV28 to TRBJ2-7; 13 positions agree with TRBD2. The CDR3 runs to 15 residues. Trimming at V came to 6 bases and at J to 4 bases, leaving 6 bases not matched to a gene. The germline gives CDR1 MDHEN, CDR2 SYDVKM. The CDR3, as DNA: TGTGCCAGCAGCCAGACTAGCGGGGGGAAATACGAGCAGTACTTC. It translates to CASSQTSGGKYEQYF.

V gene TRBV2 combines with J gene TRBJ2-7, with 7 bases lining up with TRBD1. The CDR3 extends over 14 amino acids. Per the germline V gene, CDR1 is SNHLY and CDR2 is FYNNEI. With 7 bases clipped from V and 3 bases from J, the junction kept 9 bases outside the gene matches. CDR3: CASKGAGGLYEQYF. The CDR3 DNA is TGTGCCAGCAAGGGGGCAGGGGGTCTCTACGAGCAGTACTTC. Complete variable domain (other parts from reference TRBV2 and TRBJ2-7): EPEVTQTPSHQVTQMGQEVILRCVPISNHLYFYWYRQILGQKVEFLVSFYNNEISEKSEIFDDQFSVERPDGSNFTLKIRSTKLEDSAMYFCASKGAGGLYEQYFGPGTRLTVT.

This chain connects TRBV5-4 to TRBJ2-7, with 12 bases that match TRBD2. The CDR3 runs 17 residues. From germline, CDR1 is SGHNT and CDR2 YYREEE (reference sequence). The J segment lost 2 bases and the V segment lost 3 bases, leaving 9 bases of the junction unmatched. The CDR3 DNA follows: TGTGCCAGCAGCTCCGCTCCTCTAGCGGGAGGGCCCTACGAGCAGTACTTC. It codes for CASSSAPLAGGPYEQYF.

V and J are TRBV6-5 and TRBJ1-1, with 7 bases identical to TRBD1. Trimming took 5 bases from V and 4 from J; bases not matched to a gene: 10. Germline lookup yields CDR1 MNHEY and CDR2 SVGAGI. The CDR3 has 15 residues. Written as DNA, the CDR3 is TGTGCCAGCAGTACCCGACAGGGCGGTGGCACTGAAGCTTTCTTT. It codes for CASSTRQGGGTEAFF.

This clone was counted a few times. Other DNA sequences in the sample encode the same CDR3. The rearrangement joins TRBV6-5 to TRBJ2-7, with TRBD1 matching 10 bases. CDR1 MNHEY and CDR2 SVGAGI come from the germline V gene. This CDR3 has 15 amino acids. V shed 0 bases, J shed 4 bases, and the junction held 3 bases outside the gene matches. The CDR3, as DNA: TGTGCCAGCAGTTACTCTGGGACAGGGGTTTACGAGCAGTACTTC. Translating it yields CASSYSGTGVYEQYF.

This clone was seen just once. The chain couples TRBV11-2 to TRBJ2-5; 9 nucleotides align to TRBD1. Trimming took 1 base from V and 2 from J; bases not matched to a gene: 2. Germline V gives CDR1 SGHAT, CDR2 FQNNGV. The CDR3 runs 15 residues. In DNA, the CDR3 is TGTGCCAGCAGCTTAGGGGGGACAGGGCAAGAGACCCAGTACTTC. This gives the protein CASSLGGTGQETQYF.

Only one count was recorded for this clone. The chain couples TRBV2 to TRBJ2-7; perhaps TRBD2 as D (5 bases). CDR3 length equals 12 residues. Trimming removed 6 bases from V and 2 bases from J, with 8 bases in between. CDR1 and CDR2 (germline): SNHLY, FYNNEI. The CDR3: CASRTTAYEQYF. The CDR3, as DNA: TGTGCCAGCAGGACTACCGCCTACGAGCAGTACTTC.

This chain links TRBV6-1 with TRBJ2-7, with 7 positions matching TRBD1. CDR3 length equals 18 residues. Germline V gene lookup returns CDR1 MNHNS and CDR2 SASEGT. V was pared by 1 base and J by 0 bases, with 12 bases of the junction left unmatched. The CDR3 DNA sequence: TGTGCCAGCAGTGAAGGTGGCAGGGGGAAATCCCGCTCCTACGAGCAGTACTTC. Translating gives CASSEGGRGKSRSYEQYF.

The V and J genes are TRBV29-1 and TRBJ1-1; unclear D gene. Germline V gives CDR1 SQVTM, CDR2 ANQGSEA. Trimming took 5 bases from V and 2 from J, leaving 9 bases between them. The CDR3 runs to 12 residues. The CDR3 region has the DNA TGCAGCGTTTGGGCCCGCAACACTGAAGCTTTCTTT. It encodes CSVWARNTEAFF.

V and J are TRBV10-3 and TRBJ1-1, with D tentatively TRBD1 (6 bases). The V gene's germline CDR1 is ENHRY and CDR2 SYGVKD. This CDR3 is 14 amino acids long. The V end lost 3 bases, the J end lost 2 bases, and 10 bases lay between the germline ends. The CDR3 reads CAISDPGTNTEAFF. The CDR3 bases are TGTGCCATCAGTGATCCCGGGACAAACACTGAAGCTTTCTTT.

V gene TRBV5-1 combines with J gene TRBJ2-7, with 7 bases matching TRBD1. After removal of 4 bases from V and 6 bases from J, the junction contained 16 bases not matched to a gene. The CDR3 is 16 amino acids. CDR1 is SGHRS, CDR2 YFSETQ, per germline. CDR3 coding DNA: TGCGCCAGCAGCCCCGGGACAGCAATTTTGATGGGCGAGCAGTACTTC. Protein sequence: CASSPGTAILMGEQYF.

CDR3 residues: CSAGGGLAEETQYF. DNA of the CDR3: TGCAGCGCTGGGGGGGGGCTAGCGGAAGAGACCCAGTACTTC. V usage is TRBV29-1 and J usage is TRBJ2-5, with a possible D match to TRBD2 (7 bases). CDR1 and CDR2 from the germline V gene are SQVTM and ANQGSEA. The V gene lost 7 bases and the J gene lost 3 bases, with 18 bases spanning the gap. This CDR3 comprises 14 residues.

The rearrangement joins TRBV28 to TRBJ2-7; 16 positions match TRBD2. V shed 6 bases and J 6 bases; nucleotides not matched to a gene: 11. The CDR3 covers 17 residues. The germline V gene encodes CDR1 MDHEN and CDR2 SYDVKM. DNA for the CDR3: TGTGCCAGCAGCCCGGGACTAGCGGGAGGGCCATCCGGCGAGCAGTACTTC. It specifies CASSPGLAGGPSGEQYF.

This clone was seen just once. The chain recombines TRBV19 with TRBJ1-2, with 7 nucleotides matching TRBD1. The CDR3 has 16 residues. J lost 5 bases, V lost 0 bases, and 9 bases had no gene match. Germline CDR1 and CDR2: LNHDA and SQIVND (reference sequence). In DNA, the CDR3 is TGTGCCAGTAGTATAGATTGGACAGGAGACCATTATGGCTACACCTTC. Translated, it gives CASSIDWTGDHYGYTF. The complete variable domain, with remaining parts taken from reference TRBV19 and TRBJ1-2, reads DGGITQSPKYLFRKEGQNVTLSCEQNLNHDAMYWYRQDPGQGLRLIYYSQIVNDFQKGDIAEGYSVSREKKESFPLTVTSAQKNPTAFYLCASSIDWTGDHYGYTFGSGTRLTVV.

The chain's CDR3 is CASSMGRWDQPQHF. CDR3 coding DNA: TGTGCCAGTAGTATGGGCAGGTGGGATCAGCCCCAGCATTTT. The J gene is TRBJ1-5, the V gene TRBV19; D remains unclear. Trimming took 3 bases from V and 5 from J, leaving 11 bases between them. The CDR3 totals 14 residues. CDR1 and CDR2 from the germline V gene are LNHDA and SQIVND (reference sequence).